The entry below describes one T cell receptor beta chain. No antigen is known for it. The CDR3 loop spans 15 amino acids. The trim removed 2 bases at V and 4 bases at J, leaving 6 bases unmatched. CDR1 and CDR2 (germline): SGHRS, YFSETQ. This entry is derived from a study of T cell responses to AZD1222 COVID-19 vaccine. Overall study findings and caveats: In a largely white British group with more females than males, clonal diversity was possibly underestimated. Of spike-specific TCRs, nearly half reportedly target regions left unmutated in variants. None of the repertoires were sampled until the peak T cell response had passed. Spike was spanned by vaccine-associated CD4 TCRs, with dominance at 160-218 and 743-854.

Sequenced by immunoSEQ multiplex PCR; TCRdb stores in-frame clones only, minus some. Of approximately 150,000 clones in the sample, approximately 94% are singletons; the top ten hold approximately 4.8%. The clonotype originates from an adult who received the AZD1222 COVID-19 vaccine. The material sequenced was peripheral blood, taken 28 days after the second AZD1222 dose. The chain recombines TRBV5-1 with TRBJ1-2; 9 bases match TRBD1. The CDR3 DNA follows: TGCGCCAGCAGCTTTGGGGACAGGGACTTCTATGGCTACACCTTC. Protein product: CASSFGDRDFYGYTF.